This paragraph reports one TCR beta chain. The target antigen is unknown. The source of the sample is a study of cytomegalovirus exposure and HLA in healthy donors. Study results and limitations: Cytomegalovirus association was assigned to some 160 TCR beta chains. Highly shared sequence variants in one cluster were likely a sequencing artifact.

Researchers ran the PCR with 60 Vbeta and 13 Jbeta primers. Method: immunoSEQ multiplex PCR; TCRdb's copy keeps in-frame clones and lacks some. The data show tens of thousands of clones, with about 81% seen just once and over 7% held by the top ten. V trimming: 5 bases; J trimming: 5 bases; junction bases outside the gene matches: 14. Germline values: CDR1 SGHTA, CDR2 FQGTGA. The CDR3 consists of 17 residues. The chain joins TRBV7-3 to TRBJ2-5, with 10 bases aligning to TRBD2. This receptor was obtained from a woman between 40 and 55 years old in good health and CMV-seropositive. The sequenced material came from PBMCs. The CDR3 protein is CASSRFPSGGIGETQYF. The CDR3 DNA sequence: TGTGCCAGCAGCCGGTTCCCTAGCGGGGGAATAGGGGAGACCCAGTACTTC. Using reference TRBV7-3 and TRBJ2-5 for the parts outside the CDR3, the full variable domain is GAGVSQTPSNKVTEKGKYVELRCDPISGHTALYWYRQSLGQGPEFLIYFQGTGAADDSGLPNDRFFAVRPEGSVSTLKIQRTERGDSAVYLCASSRFPSGGIGETQYFGPGTRLLVL.